This T cell receptor (beta chain) was sequenced during a study of synovial regulatory T cells in juvenile arthritis. A note on this clone: Its matching antigen is unknown.

Sequencing used immunoSEQ multiplex PCR; TCRdb keeps in-frame clones, though not all of them. This repertoire comprises 8,000 to 10,000 clones; its ten largest clones make up over 0.7%. Roughly eleven-patient cohort: around eleven active juvenile idiopathic arthritis patients, 3 polyarticular, 8 oligoarticular. Study-wide results and caveats: Blood Treg cells that were inflammation-associated showed lower TCR diversity than other blood Treg cells. Synovial Treg CDR3 sequences overlapped more with iaTregs than other circulating Tregs.

Sequencing used Treg cells from blood. Documented subset: remaining (HLA-DR-negative) circulating blood Treg cells. This sequence originates from a donor between 2 and 29 years old with juvenile idiopathic arthritis.

The CDR3 spells CATATASAYEQYF. The genes are TRBV28 and TRBJ2-7; TCRdb gives TRBD2 as the D gene, but with no DNA this cannot be confirmed. CDR1 MDHEN and CDR2 SYDVKM come from the germline V gene. The CDR3 sequence is 13 residues long. No DNA appears here.